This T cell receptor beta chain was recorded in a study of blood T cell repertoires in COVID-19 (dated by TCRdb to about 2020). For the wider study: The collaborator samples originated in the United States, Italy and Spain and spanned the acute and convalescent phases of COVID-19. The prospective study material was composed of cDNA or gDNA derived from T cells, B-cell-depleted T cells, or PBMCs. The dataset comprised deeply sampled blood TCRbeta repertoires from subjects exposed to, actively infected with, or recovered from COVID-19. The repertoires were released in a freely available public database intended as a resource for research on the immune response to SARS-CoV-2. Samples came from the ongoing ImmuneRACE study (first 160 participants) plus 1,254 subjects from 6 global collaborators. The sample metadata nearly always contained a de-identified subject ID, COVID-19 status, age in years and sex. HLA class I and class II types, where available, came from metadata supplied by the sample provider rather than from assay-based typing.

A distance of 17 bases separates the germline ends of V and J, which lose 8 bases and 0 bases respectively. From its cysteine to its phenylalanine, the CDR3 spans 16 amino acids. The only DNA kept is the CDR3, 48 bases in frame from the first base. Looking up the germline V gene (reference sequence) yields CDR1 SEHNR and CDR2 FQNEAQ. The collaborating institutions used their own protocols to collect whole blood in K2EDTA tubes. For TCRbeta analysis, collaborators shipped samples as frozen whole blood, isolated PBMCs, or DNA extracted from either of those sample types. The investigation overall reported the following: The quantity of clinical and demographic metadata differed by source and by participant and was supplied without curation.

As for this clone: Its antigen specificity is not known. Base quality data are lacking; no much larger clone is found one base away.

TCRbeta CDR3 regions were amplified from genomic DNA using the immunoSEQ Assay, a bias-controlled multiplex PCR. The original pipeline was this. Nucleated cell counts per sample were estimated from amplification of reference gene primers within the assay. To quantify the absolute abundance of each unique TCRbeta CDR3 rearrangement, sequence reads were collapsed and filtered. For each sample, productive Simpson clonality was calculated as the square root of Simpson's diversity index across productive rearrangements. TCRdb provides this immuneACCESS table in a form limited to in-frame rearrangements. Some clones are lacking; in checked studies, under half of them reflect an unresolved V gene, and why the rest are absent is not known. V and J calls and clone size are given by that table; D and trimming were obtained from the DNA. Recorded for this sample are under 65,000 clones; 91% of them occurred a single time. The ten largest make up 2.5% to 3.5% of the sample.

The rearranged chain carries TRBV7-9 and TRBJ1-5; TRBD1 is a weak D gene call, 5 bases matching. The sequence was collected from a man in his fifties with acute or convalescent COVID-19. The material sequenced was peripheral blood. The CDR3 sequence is CASVGGSGNSNQPQHF. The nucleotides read TGTGCCAGCGTCGGGGGTTCTGGAAATAGCAATCAGCCCCAGCATTTT.